The sample holds a few counts of the clone carrying this TCR beta chain. The antigen is not known. The data are from a study of blood T cells in healthy people across ages. The study, taken as a whole, reports: Both higher diversity and more naive CD4+ cells marked long-lived donors when set against aged donors.

This CDR3 has 15 residues. Germline CDR1 reads SGDLS; CDR2 reads YYNGEE. V was pared by 3 bases and J by 2 bases, with 2 bases of the junction left unmatched. Each donor's blood draw was roughly 10 milliliters of peripheral blood. A sample-barcoded 5' primer and a J-beta primer mix were used in a second PCR of about 7 to 12 cycles. The authors tagged each cDNA molecule using a template-switch adaptor with 12 random nucleotides. TCRdb analysed the 5' RACE reads with MiXCR anew, one entry per CDR3 protein. This table holds more than 650,000 distinct CDR3 sequences, 22% found once. This chain connects TRBV9 to TRBJ2-3, with 11 bases aligning to TRBD2. The sequence was obtained from a man in his 70s in good health. The sample comprised blood. The CDR3 region has the DNA TGTGCCAGCAGCGGGACTAGCGGGTTCACAGATACGCAGTATTTT. Translation gives CASSGTSGFTDTQYF.